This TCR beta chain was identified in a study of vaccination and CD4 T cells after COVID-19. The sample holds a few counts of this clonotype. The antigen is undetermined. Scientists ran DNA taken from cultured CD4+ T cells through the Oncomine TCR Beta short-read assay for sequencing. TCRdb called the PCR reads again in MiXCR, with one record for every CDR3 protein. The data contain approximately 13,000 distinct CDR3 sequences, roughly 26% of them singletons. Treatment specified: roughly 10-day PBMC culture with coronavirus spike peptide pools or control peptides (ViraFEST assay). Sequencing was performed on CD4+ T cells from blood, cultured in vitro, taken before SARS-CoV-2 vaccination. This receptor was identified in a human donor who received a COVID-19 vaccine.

The CDR3: CASSLVSGGSNEQFF. The CDR3 DNA follows: TGTGCCAGCAGCTTGGTATCAGGGGGCTCAAATGAGCAGTTCTTC. The chain is built from TRBV5-4 and TRBJ2-1, with TRBD1 identical over 8 bases. V lost 0 bases, J lost 7 bases, and 6 bases stayed unmatched. The CDR3 has 15 amino acids. Germline V CDR1 and CDR2: SGHNT, YYREEE (reference sequence).